A single sample is the source of the 16 T cell receptor beta chains below, sequenced in a study of T cells after yellow fever vaccination. TCRdb redid the calling of the 5' RACE reads with MiXCR, one entry per CDR3 protein. This table has about 53,000 distinct CDR3 sequences, more than 5.5% appearing once. The specimen comprised CD8+ T cells sorted from PBMCs, sampled on the day of the first yellow fever vaccination. The receptor source for this set is a man aged 18 to 30 who received the YFV17D yellow fever vaccine.

The chain couples TRBV5-5 to TRBJ1-1; unclear D gene. This CDR3 has 14 amino acids. V was clipped by 0 bases and J by 2 bases, with 8 bases between them. Germline values: CDR1 SGHKS, CDR2 YYEKEE (reference sequence). CDR3 sequence reads: CASSLDRDNTEAFF. DNA of the CDR3: TGTGCCAGCAGCTTGGACCGGGATAACACTGAAGCTTTCTTT.

The sample holds many counts of this clonotype. This chain links TRBV6-5 with TRBJ1-1; possible D gene TRBD1, 5 bases. The length of the CDR3 is 12 residues. V was cut by 6 bases and J by 7 bases, with 12 bases left in between. Germline V lookup: CDR1 MNHEY, CDR2 SVGAGI. The CDR3, as DNA: TGTGCCAGCAGCCCCTCGACAGATGAAGCTTTCTTT. Translating gives CASSPSTDEAFF.

J is TRBJ1-2 and V is TRBV7-9, with D possibly being TRBD1 (5 bases). The CDR3 sequence is 14 residues long. The V and J ends lost 5 bases and 2 bases respectively, with 12 bases between them. Germline V CDR1 and CDR2: SEHNR, FQNEAQ (reference sequence). The CDR3 DNA follows: TGTGCCAGCAGCCCACTCAGGGAAAACTATGGCTACACCTTC. This translates into CASSPLRENYGYTF. The whole variable domain, filled in from reference TRBV7-9 and TRBJ1-2, reads DTGVSQNPRHKITKRGQNVTFRCDPISEHNRLYWYRQTLGQGPEFLTYFQNEAQLEKSRLLSDRFSAERPKGSFSTLEIQRTEQGDSAMYLCASSPLRENYGYTFGSGTRLTVV.

This clonotype was recorded a few times. The chain couples TRBV27 to TRBJ2-1; possibly TRBD1 for D (5 bases). V was clipped by 4 bases and J by 4 bases, with 14 bases between them. The CDR3 contains 15 residues. Germline V gene sequence: CDR1 MNHEY, CDR2 SMNVEV (reference sequence). This CDR3 is CASSSGPQGYNEQFF. The CDR3 DNA is TGTGCCAGCAGTTCCGGCCCCCAGGGTTACAATGAGCAGTTCTTC.

This clonotype was seen at least ten times. The rearrangement links TRBV27 to TRBJ2-1, with D unresolved. Germline CDR1 MNHEY, CDR2 SMNVEV (reference sequence). V was clipped by 5 bases and J by 6 bases, with 5 bases between them. This CDR3 has 11 residues. The CDR3, as DNA: TGTGCCAGCAGTCAACGCAATGAGCAGTTCTTC. It encodes CASSQRNEQFF.

This clonotype was detected many times. This sequence joins TRBV7-8 and TRBJ2-1, with 12 bases matching TRBD2. V was pared by 1 base and J by 7 bases, with 2 bases of the junction left unmatched. Looked up from germline, CDR1 is SGHVS and CDR2 is FQNEAQ. CDR3 length: 15 residues. The CDR3 spells CASSLGTSGANEQFF. CDR3 DNA sequence: TGTGCCAGCAGCTTAGGGACTAGCGGGGCGAATGAGCAGTTCTTC.

The V gene is TRBV28, the J gene TRBJ2-2; TRBD2 matches at 10 bases. V trimming: 2 bases; J trimming: 4 bases; junction bases outside the gene matches: 4. This CDR3 region has 16 residues. The V gene's germline CDR1 is MDHEN and CDR2 SYDVKM. The CDR3 DNA is TGTGCCAGCAGTTTACTGTTAGCGGGGGGCACCGGGGAGCTGTTTTTT. Translation: CASSLLLAGGTGELFF.

On this clonotype: A single base separates this from a much larger clone, so it may be a read error. V usage is TRBV4-3 and J usage is TRBJ1-1; D call uncertain. V was pared by 0 bases and J by 1 base, with 12 bases between. The CDR3 loop spans 16 amino acids. Germline CDR1 LGHNA, CDR2 YSLEER. In DNA, the CDR3 is TGCGCCAGCAGCCAAGATTGGAGTACACCGAACACTGAAGCTTTCTTT. Encoded protein: CASSQDWSTPNTEAFF.

This clonotype has just a few counts. J is TRBJ2-1 and V is TRBV11-2; 11 nucleotides match TRBD2. The CDR3 runs to 18 residues. V gave up 5 bases and J gave up 9 bases; unmatched junction bases: 18. Germline CDR1 and CDR2: SGHAT and FQNNGV. Here the CDR3 reads CASSPRPVELAGAGEQFF. DNA for the CDR3: TGTGCCAGCAGCCCCCGTCCGGTCGAACTAGCGGGGGCGGGTGAGCAGTTCTTC.

The chain is built from TRBV12-3 or TRBV12-4 and TRBJ2-1; 10 bases align to TRBD1. V shed 6 bases and J 2 bases; nucleotides not matched to a gene: 4. This CDR3 is built from 15 residues. In DNA, the CDR3 is TGTGCCAGCAGCCAGGGACAGGGGACCTACAATGAGCAGTTCTTC. Translation gives CASSQGQGTYNEQFF.

A few counts support this clonotype. The V call is TRBV10-3, the J call TRBJ1-2; TRBD1 agrees at 8 bases. Germline V gene sequence: CDR1 ENHRY, CDR2 SYGVKD. The CDR3 extends over 14 amino acids. The ends lost 10 bases at V and 5 bases at J; junction bases unmatched: 12. In DNA, the CDR3 is TGTGCCAGCCTGGACAGGGTTAACCTATATGGCTACACCTTC. Protein sequence: CASLDRVNLYGYTF.

This clonotype was recorded a few times. The genes are TRBV3-1 and TRBJ1-2; 8 bases agree with TRBD1. Losses at the gene ends were 0 bases for V and 4 bases for J; bases not matched to a gene: 16. Germline V lookup: CDR1 LGHDT, CDR2 YNNKEL (reference sequence). The CDR3 sequence is 19 residues long. The DNA for the CDR3 is TGTGCCAGCAGCCAAGATCGGACAGGGTCCTATATCAGGGGCTATGGCTACACCTTC. Translating it yields CASSQDRTGSYIRGYGYTF.

V usage is TRBV27 and J usage is TRBJ2-1; 8 nucleotides line up with TRBD2. With V trimmed by 5 bases and J by 4 bases, 13 bases remained unmatched. Germline V gene data show CDR1 as MNHEY and CDR2 as SMNVEV (reference sequence). CDR3 length equals 17 residues. The CDR3 bases are TGTGCCAGCAGTACCCTCCTCGTAAGCGGGGGATACAATGAGCAGTTCTTC. Residues: CASSTLLVSGGYNEQFF.

This clonotype was counted only a few times. J is TRBJ2-3 and V is TRBV9; the D is unclear. Germline V gives CDR1 SGDLS, CDR2 YYNGEE. Trimming removed 0 bases from V and 0 bases from J, with 11 bases in between. This CDR3 has 16 residues. The CDR3 region is CASSVGYSPSTDTQYF. CDR3 nucleotide sequence: TGTGCCAGCAGCGTAGGATATTCTCCTAGCACAGATACGCAGTATTTT.

This clonotype has ten or more counts. J is TRBJ2-2 and V is TRBV24-1; D is uncertain. The ends were cut back, 0 bases at V and 3 bases at J, with 4 bases in the middle. Per the germline V gene, CDR1 is KGHDR and CDR2 is SFDVKD. CDR3 length: 14 amino acids. The DNA for the CDR3 is TGTGCCACCAGTGATTTGCTGGACACCGGGGAGCTGTTTTTT. This gives the protein CATSDLLDTGELFF.

In this sample, this clonotype turned up a few times. The J gene is TRBJ2-5, the V gene TRBV29-1; 11 bases match TRBD2. Germline CDR1 SQVTM, CDR2 ANQGSEA. This CDR3 has 16 residues. J was trimmed by 4 bases and V by 4 bases; bases with no gene match: 11. As DNA, the CDR3 is TGCAGCGTTGTCCCACTCCTTAGCGGGGGGGTAGAGACCCAGTACTTC. Translation: CSVVPLLSGGVETQYF.